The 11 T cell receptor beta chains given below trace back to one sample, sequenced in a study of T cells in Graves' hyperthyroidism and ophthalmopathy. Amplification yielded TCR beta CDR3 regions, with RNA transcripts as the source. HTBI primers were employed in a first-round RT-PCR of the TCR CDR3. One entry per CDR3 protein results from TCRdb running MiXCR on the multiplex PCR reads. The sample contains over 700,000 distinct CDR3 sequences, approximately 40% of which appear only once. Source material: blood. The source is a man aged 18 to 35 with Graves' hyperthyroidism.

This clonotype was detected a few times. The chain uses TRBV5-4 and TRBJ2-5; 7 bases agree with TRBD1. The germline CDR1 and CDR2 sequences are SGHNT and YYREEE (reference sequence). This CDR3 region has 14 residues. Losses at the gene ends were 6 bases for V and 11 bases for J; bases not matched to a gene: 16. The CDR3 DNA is TGTGCCAGCAAGGATTCGGCAGGGGGTTGGGAGCAGTACTTC. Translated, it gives CASKDSAGGWEQYF. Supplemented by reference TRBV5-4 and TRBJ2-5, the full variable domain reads ETGVTQSPTHLIKTRGQQVTLRCSSQSGHNTVSWYQQALGQGPQFIFQYYREEENGRGNFPPRFSGLQFPNYSSELNVNALELDDSALYLCASKDSAGGWEQYFGPGTRLLVL.

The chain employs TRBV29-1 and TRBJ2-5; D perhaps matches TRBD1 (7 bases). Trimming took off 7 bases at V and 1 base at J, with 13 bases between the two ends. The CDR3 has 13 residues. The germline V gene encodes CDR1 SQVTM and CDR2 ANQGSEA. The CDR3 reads CSGSGGGQETQYF. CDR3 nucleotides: TGCAGCGGATCAGGGGGAGGCCAAGAGACCCAGTACTTC. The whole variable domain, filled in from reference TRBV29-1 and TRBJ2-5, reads SAVISQKPSRDICQRGTSLTIQCQVDSQVTMMFWYRQQPGQSLTLIATANQGSEATYESGFVIDKFPISRPNLTFSTLTVSNMSPEDSSIYLCSGSGGGQETQYFGPGTRLLVL.

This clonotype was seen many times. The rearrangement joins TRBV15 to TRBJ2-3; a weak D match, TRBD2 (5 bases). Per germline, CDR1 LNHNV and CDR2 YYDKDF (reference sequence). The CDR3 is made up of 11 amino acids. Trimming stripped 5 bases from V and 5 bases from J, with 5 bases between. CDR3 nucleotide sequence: TGTGCCACCAGCGGACTAGATACGCAGTATTTT. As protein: CATSGLDTQYF.

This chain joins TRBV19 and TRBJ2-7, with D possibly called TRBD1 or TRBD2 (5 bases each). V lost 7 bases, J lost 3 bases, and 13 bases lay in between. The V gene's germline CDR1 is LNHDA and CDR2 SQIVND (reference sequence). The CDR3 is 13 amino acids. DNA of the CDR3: TGTGCCAGTAAGGGACGGGGAGACTACGAGCAGTACTTC. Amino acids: CASKGRGDYEQYF.

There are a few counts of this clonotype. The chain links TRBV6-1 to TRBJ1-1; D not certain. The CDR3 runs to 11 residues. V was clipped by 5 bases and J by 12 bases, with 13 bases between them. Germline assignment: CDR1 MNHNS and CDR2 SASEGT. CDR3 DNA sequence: TGTGCCAGCAGTCTGATTGGAGTTACTTTCTTT. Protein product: CASSLIGVTFF.

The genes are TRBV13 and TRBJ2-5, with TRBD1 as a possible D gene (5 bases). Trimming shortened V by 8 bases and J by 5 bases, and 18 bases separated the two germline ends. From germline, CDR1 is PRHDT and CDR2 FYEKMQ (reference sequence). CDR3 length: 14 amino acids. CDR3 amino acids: CASGAGNSLETQYF. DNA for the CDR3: TGTGCCAGCGGGGCAGGGAACTCCCTGGAGACCCAGTACTTC.

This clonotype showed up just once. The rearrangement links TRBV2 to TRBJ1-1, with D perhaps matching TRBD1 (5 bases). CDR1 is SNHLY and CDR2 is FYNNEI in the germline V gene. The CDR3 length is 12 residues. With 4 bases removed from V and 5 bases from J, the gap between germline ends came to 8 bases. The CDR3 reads CASSGDQTEAFF. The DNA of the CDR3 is TGTGCCAGCAGTGGGGACCAAACTGAAGCTTTCTTT.

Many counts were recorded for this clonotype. The CDR3, as DNA: TGTGCCACCAGTGATTTTCGAAGGGAAGAGACCCAGTACTTC. Residues: CATSDFRREETQYF. This chain links TRBV24-1 with TRBJ2-5; D remains unclear. CDR1 KGHDR and CDR2 SFDVKD come from the germline V gene. Trimming removed 1 base at V and 3 bases at J, with 8 bases between. This CDR3 contains 14 residues.

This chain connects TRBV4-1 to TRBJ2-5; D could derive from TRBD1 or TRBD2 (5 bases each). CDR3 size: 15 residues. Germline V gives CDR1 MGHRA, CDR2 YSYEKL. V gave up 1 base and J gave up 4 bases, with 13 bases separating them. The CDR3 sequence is CASSQVKRGGETQYF. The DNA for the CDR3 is TGCGCCAGCAGCCAAGTTAAGAGGGGCGGAGAGACCCAGTACTTC.

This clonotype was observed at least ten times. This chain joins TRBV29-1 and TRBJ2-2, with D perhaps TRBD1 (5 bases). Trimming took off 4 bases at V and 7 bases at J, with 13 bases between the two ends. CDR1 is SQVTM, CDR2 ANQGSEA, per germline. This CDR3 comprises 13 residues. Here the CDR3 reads CSVGYRNRGELFF. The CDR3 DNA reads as TGCAGCGTTGGATACAGGAACCGCGGGGAGCTGTTTTTT.

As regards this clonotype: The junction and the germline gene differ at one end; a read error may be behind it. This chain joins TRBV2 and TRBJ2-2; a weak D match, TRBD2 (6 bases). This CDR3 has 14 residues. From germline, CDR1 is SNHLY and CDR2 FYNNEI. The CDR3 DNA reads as TGTGCCAGCAGTGTGGGACTCCGTCCCGGGGAGCTGTCTTTT. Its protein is CASSVGLRPGELSF. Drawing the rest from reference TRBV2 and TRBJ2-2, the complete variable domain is EPEVTQTPSHQVTQMGQEVILRCVPISNHLYFYWYRQILGQKVEFLVSFYNNEISEKSEIFDDQFSVERPDGSNFTLKIRSTKLEDSAMYFCASSVGLRPGELSFGEGSRLTVL.